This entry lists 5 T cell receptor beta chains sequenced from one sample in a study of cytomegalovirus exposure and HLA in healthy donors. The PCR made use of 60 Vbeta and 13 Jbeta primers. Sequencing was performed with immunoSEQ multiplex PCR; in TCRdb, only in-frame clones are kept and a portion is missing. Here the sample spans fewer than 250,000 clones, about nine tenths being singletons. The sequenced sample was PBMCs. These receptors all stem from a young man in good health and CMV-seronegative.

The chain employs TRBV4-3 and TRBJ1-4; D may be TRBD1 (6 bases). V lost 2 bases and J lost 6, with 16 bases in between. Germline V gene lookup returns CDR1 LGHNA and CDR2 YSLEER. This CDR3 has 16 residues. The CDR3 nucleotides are TGCGCCAGCAGCCAAAGTCCAGGGGAAGGGTATGAAAAACTGTTTTTT. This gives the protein CASSQSPGEGYEKLFF.

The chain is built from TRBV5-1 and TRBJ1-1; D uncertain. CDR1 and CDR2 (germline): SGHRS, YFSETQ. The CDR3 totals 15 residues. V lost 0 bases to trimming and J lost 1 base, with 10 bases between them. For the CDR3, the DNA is TGCGCCAGCAGCTTGGCCCGGGGATCGAACACTGAAGCTTTCTTT. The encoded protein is CASSLARGSNTEAFF.

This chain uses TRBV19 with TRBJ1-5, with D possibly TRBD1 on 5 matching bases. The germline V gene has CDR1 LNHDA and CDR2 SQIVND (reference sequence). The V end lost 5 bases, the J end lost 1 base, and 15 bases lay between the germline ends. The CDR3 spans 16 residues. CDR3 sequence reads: CASSVGTYSSNQPQHF. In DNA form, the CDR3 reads TGTGCCAGTAGTGTCGGGACTTATTCGAGCAATCAGCCCCAGCATTTT.

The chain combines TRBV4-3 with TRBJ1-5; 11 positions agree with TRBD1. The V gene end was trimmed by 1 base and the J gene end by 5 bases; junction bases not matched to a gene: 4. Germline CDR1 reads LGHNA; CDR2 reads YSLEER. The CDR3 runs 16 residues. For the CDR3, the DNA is TGCGCCAGCAGCCAAGGGGGGACAGGGGGTTATCAGCCCCAGCATTTT. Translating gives CASSQGGTGGYQPQHF.

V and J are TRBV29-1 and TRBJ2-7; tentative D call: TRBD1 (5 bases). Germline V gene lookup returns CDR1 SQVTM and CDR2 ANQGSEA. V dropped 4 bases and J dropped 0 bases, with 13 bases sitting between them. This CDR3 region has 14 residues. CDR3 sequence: CSVGTGSNSYEQYF. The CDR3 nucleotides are TGCAGCGTTGGTACAGGCTCCAACTCCTACGAGCAGTACTTC.